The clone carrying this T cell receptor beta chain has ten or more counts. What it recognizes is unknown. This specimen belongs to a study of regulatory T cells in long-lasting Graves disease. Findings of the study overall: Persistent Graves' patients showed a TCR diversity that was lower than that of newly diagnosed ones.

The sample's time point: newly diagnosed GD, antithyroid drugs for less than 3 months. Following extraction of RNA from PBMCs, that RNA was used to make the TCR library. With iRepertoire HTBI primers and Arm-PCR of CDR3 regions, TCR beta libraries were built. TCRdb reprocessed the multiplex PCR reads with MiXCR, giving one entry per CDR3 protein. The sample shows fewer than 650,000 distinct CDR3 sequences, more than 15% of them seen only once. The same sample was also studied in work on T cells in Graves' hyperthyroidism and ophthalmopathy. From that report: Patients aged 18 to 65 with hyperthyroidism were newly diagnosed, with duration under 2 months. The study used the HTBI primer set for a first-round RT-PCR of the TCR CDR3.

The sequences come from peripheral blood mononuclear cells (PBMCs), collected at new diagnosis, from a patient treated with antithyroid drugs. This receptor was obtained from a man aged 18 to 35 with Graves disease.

The CDR3 bases are TGTGCCAGCAGAAGCGGGAGGGGGAATGAGCAGTTCTTC. This sequence encodes CASRSGRGNEQFF. The chain couples TRBV12-3 or TRBV12-4 to TRBJ2-1; the match to TRBD2 covers 10 bases. This CDR3 has 13 amino acids. The V gene end was trimmed by 6 bases and the J gene end by 7 bases; junction bases not matched to a gene: 3.